The T cell receptor beta chain described here comes from a study of cytomegalovirus exposure and HLA in healthy donors. V gave up 4 bases and J gave up 3 bases; unmatched junction bases: 5. Per the germline V gene, CDR1 is SQVTM and CDR2 is ANQGSEA. CDR3 length equals 13 residues. PCR amplification relied on 60 Vbeta primers (plus 13 Jbeta primers). Data came from immunoSEQ multiplex PCR; TCRdb stores just in-frame clones and leaves some out. Of 150,000 to 200,000 clones listed, approximately 84% were seen once; the top ten hold 0.2% to 0.3%. The gene calls are TRBV29-1 and TRBJ1-2; 7 positions agree with TRBD1. Sequences were obtained from PBMCs. The TCR comes from a girl under three years old in good health and CMV-seronegative. Here the CDR3 DNA reads TGCAGCGTTGGGACAGGTGCTGACTATGGCTACACCTTC. It translates to CSVGTGADYGYTF.